Listed below are T cell receptor beta chains from one sample, sequenced in a study of cytomegalovirus exposure and HLA in healthy donors. Only in-frame clones appear in the TCRdb table, and some are missing; sequencing was by immunoSEQ multiplex PCR. There are under 150,000 clones in the sample; over 70% occur only once, and around 4.2% lies in the top ten. The sequenced material came from PBMCs. Receptors were obtained from a woman between 40 and 50 years old in good health and CMV-seropositive. Each CDR3 is given with its conserved first and last residue. The D gene is left open where the match is weak. Clone sizes are given selectively: once, few, many, or a class where the clone is expanded.

V gene,clone size,D gene,J gene,CDR3 DNA,CDR3 protein
TRBV6-1,.,TRBD1,TRBJ1-1,TGTGCCAGCAGTTTTGCCCGACAGGGGAACACTGAAGCTTTCTTT,CASSFARQGNTEAFF
TRBV7-3,.,.,TRBJ2-1,TGTGCCAGCAGCTCACTAGTTGGTGAGCAGTTCTTC,CASSSLVGEQFF
TRBV5-6,few,TRBD1,TRBJ1-1,TGTGCCAGCAGTCCAATTAGACAGGGGGCAAGGAGCACTGAAGCTTTCTTT,CASSPIRQGARSTEAFF
TRBV4-3,few,.,TRBJ1-1,TGCGCCAGCAGCCAAGATTCGTGGCAAATGAACACTGAAGCTTTCTTT,CASSQDSWQMNTEAFF
TRBV30,once,.,TRBJ2-7,TGTGCCTGGAGTGTACCCAGGAGGAGCTACGAGCAGTACTTC,CAWSVPRRSYEQYF
TRBV18,.,TRBD2,TRBJ2-3,TGTGCCAGCTCACCGACTAGCGGATTCACAGATACGCAGTATTTT,CASSPTSGFTDTQYF
TRBV5-5,.,.,TRBJ1-2,TGTGCCAGCAGCCGTCCAGGAGGTGGTGGCTACACCTTC,CASSRPGGGGYTF
TRBV5-1,.,TRBD1,TRBJ1-6,TGCGCCAGCAGCGTGGACAGGGGTTATTCACCCCTCCACTTT,CASSVDRGYSPLHF
TRBV2,.,.,TRBJ1-3,TGTGCCAGCAGTGGTAGCAGGGTAAACCCCTCTGGAAACACCATATATTTT,CASSGSRVNPSGNTIYF
TRBV6-6,.,TRBD2,TRBJ2-7,TGTGCCAGCAGTTACTCTTCGCGGGAGCCGTCCTACGAGCAGTACTTC,CASSYSSREPSYEQYF
TRBV7-3,.,.,TRBJ2-1,TGTGCCAGCAGCTTGCGGGCAAACAATGAGCAGTTCTTC,CASSLRANNEQFF
TRBV7-3,.,.,TRBJ2-3,TGTGCCAGCTCGAGTCTGCCTAGCACAGATACGCAGTATTTT,CASSSLPSTDTQYF
TRBV11-2,.,TRBD1,TRBJ1-2,TGTGCCAGCAGCCCGCGACAGGGTGTCTCAGACGGCTACACCTTC,CASSPRQGVSDGYTF
TRBV7-8,.,.,TRBJ1-4,TGTGCCAGCAGCTTAGCAGGGACAAAGTTCGCGACAACTAATGAAAAACTGTTTTTT,CASSLAGTKFATTNEKLFF
TRBV27,.,.,TRBJ2-1,TGTGCCAGCAGTTTATCGGGCTATGAGCAGTTCTTC,CASSLSGYEQFF
TRBV10-3,.,.,TRBJ2-7,TGTGCCATCAAGGGCAGGGAGGACTCCTACGAGCAGTACTTC,CAIKGREDSYEQYF
TRBV14,.,.,TRBJ1-2,TGTGCCAGCAGCCAAGATCCTGTTCACTATGGCTACACCTTC,CASSQDPVHYGYTF
TRBV11-2,.,.,TRBJ2-5,TGTGCCAGCAGCTTCAGGGGCGCCCAGCTCCAAGAGACCCAGTACTTC,CASSFRGAQLQETQYF
TRBV18,.,.,TRBJ2-5,TGTGCCAGCTCACCACCATCCGGGAGCTTACAAGAGACCCAGTACTTC,CASSPPSGSLQETQYF
TRBV7-9,.,.,TRBJ1-1,TGTGCCAGCAGCCCACGGGGTGAAGCTTTCTTT,CASSPRGEAFF
TRBV7-3,.,.,TRBJ1-3,TGTGCCAGCAGCTTATCCCGTGAGGAAGGAAACACCATATATTTT,CASSLSREEGNTIYF
TRBV6-5,.,.,TRBJ1-5,TGTGCCAGCAGTTACGGGGCAGGGGATCAGCCCCAGCATTTT,CASSYGAGDQPQHF
TRBV5-1,.,.,TRBJ2-2,TGCGCCAGCAGCCCGTCGGCTGCGGTGAACACCGGGGAACTGTTTTTT,CASSPSAAVNTGELFF
TRBV15,.,.,TRBJ2-1,TGTGCCACCAGCAGAGGGGAGGTGAGCAATGAGCAGTTCTTC,CATSRGEVSNEQFF
TRBV11-3,.,.,TRBJ2-1,TGTGCCAGCACTCTCGCTAGCTACAATGAGCAGTTCTTC,CASTLASYNEQFF
TRBV4-2,.,.,TRBJ2-3,TGTGCCAGCAGCCAAGATGCAGCGGGTAGCACAGATACGCAGTATTTT,CASSQDAAGSTDTQYF
TRBV6-6,.,.,TRBJ2-5,TGTGCCAGCAGCAACGGACGGTACGAGGGAGAGACCCAGTACTTC,CASSNGRYEGETQYF